This record covers a single TCR beta chain. Its antigen target is currently unknown. Base qualities were left out, and no much larger clone turns up one base away. The data originate from a study of blood T cell repertoires in COVID-19 (dated by TCRdb to 2018 to 2021). Describing the broader study: Samples covering the acute and convalescent phases of COVID-19 were provided by collaborators in the United States, Italy and Spain. The prospective study material was composed of cDNA or gDNA derived from T cells, B-cell-depleted T cells, or PBMCs. Samples came from the ongoing ImmuneRACE study (first 160 participants) plus 1,254 subjects from 6 global collaborators. Deeply sampled blood TCRbeta repertoires from subjects exposed to, actively infected with, or recovered from COVID-19 were included in the dataset. HLA class I and class II types, where available, came from metadata supplied by the sample provider rather than from assay-based typing. A de-identified subject ID, COVID-19 status, age in years and sex were almost always included in the sample metadata. The repertoires were released in a freely available public database intended as a resource for research on the immune response to SARS-CoV-2. Here is what the overall study found, with its caveats: How much clinical and demographic metadata was included differed by source and by participant, and the metadata was provided uncurated.

The immunoSEQ Assay, a bias-controlled multiplex PCR, was used to amplify TCRbeta CDR3 regions from genomic DNA. As for how the authors treated the data: Within the assay, amplification of reference gene primers was used to estimate how many nucleated cells each sample contained. To quantify the absolute abundance of each unique TCRbeta CDR3 rearrangement, sequence reads were collapsed and filtered. Productive Simpson clonality was computed per sample as the square root of Simpson's diversity index over productive rearrangements. Sourced from immuneACCESS, this table was stored by TCRdb with only in-frame sequences that have V and J called. A share of the clones is absent; for the studies checked, an unresolved V gene accounts for under half, and the remainder has no known explanation. V, J and clone size derive from that table, while D and trimming were established from the DNA sequence. Within this sample are roughly 300,000 clones, with roughly 87% of them counted one time only. Clones ranked in the top ten supply about an eighth of the sample.

Trimming takes 5 bases off V and 7 bases off J; junction bases not matched to a gene: 1. Based on the germline V gene, the CDR1 and CDR2 sequences are MDHEN and SYDVKM. From its cysteine to its phenylalanine, the CDR3 spans 12 amino acids. Only the CDR3 part of the read is kept: 36 bases, read in frame from the first base. The collaborating institutions used their own protocols to collect whole blood in K2EDTA tubes. For TCRbeta analysis, collaborators shipped samples in one of three forms: frozen whole blood, isolated PBMCs, or DNA extracted from either of those sample types. This receptor chain uses TRBV28 and TRBJ1-2; 10 junctional bases match TRBD1. Material: peripheral blood. This TCR derives from a human donor in a cohort sampled during active COVID-19. CDR3 loop: CASSRQGAGYTF. The DNA sequence follows: TGTGCCAGCAGTCGACAGGGGGCTGGCTACACCTTC.